Sequencing of this T cell receptor (beta chain) was carried out in a study of blood T cell repertoires in COVID-19. Study-wide background: Donors in the United States, Italy and Spain gave samples during acute or convalescent COVID-19. From T cells, B-cell-depleted T cells, or PBMCs came the material, which was cDNA or gDNA.

This clone was found a few times. The V and J ends lost 4 bases and 2 bases respectively, with 8 bases between them. Germline lookup yields CDR1 SGHTA and CDR2 FQGTGA. The CDR3 has 13 amino acids. Original methodology: Amplification from reference gene primers served as the basis for estimated nucleated cell counts. Assay used: immunoSEQ multiplex PCR; TCRdb lists only in-frame clones, some missing. V and J calls and clone size are those listed in that table; D and trimming were worked out from the DNA. Altogether about 55,000 clones are present, 88% being singletons, with the ten largest covering roughly 8.4%.

Input material: peripheral blood. The chain uses TRBV7-3 and TRBJ1-1; a weak D match, TRBD1 (6 bases). The receptor was isolated from a man aged 60 to 69 with active COVID-19. This CDR3 is CASSSQGNTEAFF. DNA of the CDR3: TGTGCCAGCAGCTCACAGGGCAACACTGAAGCTTTCTTT.